The T cell receptor beta chain under discussion was sequenced for a study of blood T cell repertoires in COVID-19. Study summary: The United States, Italy and Spain were the sources of the acute and convalescent COVID-19 samples.

This clone was counted between two and nine times. Assignment of participants to cohorts was predicated upon participant-reported clinical history. Looked up from germline, CDR1 is SQVTM and CDR2 is ANQGSEA. The CDR3 sequence is 14 residues long. Trimming cost V 6 bases and J 5 bases; bases outside gene matches: 8. The data were produced by immunoSEQ multiplex PCR, yet TCRdb's version contains in-frame clones alone and is incomplete. The sample holds 130,000 or so clones, 84% seen once. The V call is TRBV29-1, the J call TRBJ2-1, with 9 bases fitting TRBD1. Sequencing was performed on PBMCs or T cells enriched from blood (not recorded which). The TCR sequence derives from a woman in her forties or fifties with acute COVID-19. This chain's CDR3 is CSVRDRGYDNEQFF. The CDR3 nucleotides are TGCAGCGTGCGAGACAGGGGGTACGACAATGAGCAGTTCTTC.